This TCR beta chain was found in a study of shared clonotypes between healthy human individuals. This clone was seen just once. Other DNA sequences within the sample encode an identical CDR3. The naive CD8 population came from CD45RO-negative cells selected for CCR7, without terminally differentiated effector memory CD45RA+ cells. Profiling relied on immunoSEQ multiplex PCR, and the TCRdb table lists in-frame clones only, not all of them. The repertoire has 2 million to 2.5 million clones, about 95% of them found once; the top ten carry around 1.1%. Germline CDR1 MGHRA, CDR2 YSYEKL. The CDR3 loop spans 15 amino acids. After removal of 1 base from V and 1 base from J, the junction contained 4 bases not matched to a gene.

Sequenced: naive CD8+ T cells sorted from blood. The receptor's source is a man between 18 and 35 years old in good health. This chain connects TRBV4-1 to TRBJ2-7; TRBD1 aligns across 7 bases. The CDR3 nucleotides read TGCGCCAGCAGCCAAGGACAGGGTCTGTCCTACGAGCAGTACTTC. Translation: CASSQGQGLSYEQYF.